The 18 T cell receptor beta chains presented below share a single source sample, sequenced in a study of human T cells and chemical hapten exposure. The sample's time point: patch test 2, 6 weeks after DPC sensitization. Treatment of the sample: therapeutic diphenylcyclopropenone sensitization with weekly scalp DPC. A single record per CDR3 protein comes from TCRdb applying MiXCR to the RACE reads. The table shows over 85,000 distinct CDR3 sequences, with about a tenth occurring only once. This specimen was whole blood, taken in connection with sensitization to the hapten diphenylcyclopropenone (DPC). These TCRs come from a woman in her forties with alopecia areata. Some clones in this sample may be carry-over from other donors' samples.

This clonotype was recorded many times. The chain is built from TRBV6-6 and TRBJ2-7; D is possibly TRBD1 or TRBD2 (5 bases each). This CDR3 is 18 amino acids long. Germline V CDR1 and CDR2: MNHNY, SVGAGI (reference sequence). V was trimmed by 5 bases and J by 1 base, leaving 24 bases between them. DNA of the CDR3: TGTGCCAGCAGTCCCCTCCGGGGCCGGACGAACAGGTCCTACGAGCAGTACTTC. Encoded protein: CASSPLRGRTNRSYEQYF.

V usage is TRBV9 and J usage is TRBJ2-7; 11 bases line up with TRBD2. V lost 2 bases to trimming and J lost 3 bases; unmatched junction nucleotides: 1. Per germline, CDR1 SGDLS and CDR2 YYNGEE. The CDR3 is 14 amino acids. The CDR3, as DNA: TGTGCCAGCAGCGTTGGGACTAGCGGCTACGAGCAGTACTTC. Encoded protein: CASSVGTSGYEQYF.

The chain links TRBV12-3 or TRBV12-4 to TRBJ2-4; D might be TRBD1 (6 bases). Trimming cost V 4 bases and J 8 bases, with 21 bases left between them. The CDR3 is 16 amino acids. CDR3 protein: CASSSSGLGAGDIQYF. The CDR3 DNA is TGTGCCAGCAGTTCCTCAGGTTTGGGGGCAGGGGACATTCAGTACTTC.

This clonotype was seen a handful of times. The chain is built from TRBV28 and TRBJ2-7; 9 bases map to TRBD1. Germline CDR1 and CDR2: MDHEN and SYDVKM. The length of the CDR3 is 13 residues. Trimming took 8 bases from V and 1 from J; bases not matched to a gene: 3. The CDR3 loop reads CASLTGGSYEQYF. DNA for the CDR3: TGTGCCAGCCTGACAGGGGGTTCCTACGAGCAGTACTTC.

In its sample, this clonotype was seen a few times. J is TRBJ2-1 and V is TRBV6-2 or TRBV6-3; weak D call: TRBD2 (6 bases). Between the trimmed V and J ends, which lost 10 bases and 9 bases, there was a span of 19 bases. The CDR3 length is 13 residues. CDR1 MNHEY and CDR2 SVGEGT come from the germline V gene. This chain's CDR3 is CATKRRATGEQFF. CDR3 bases: TGTGCCACCAAAAGGAGGGCGACGGGTGAGCAGTTCTTC.

This clonotype was detected ten times or more. The chain has TRBV30 and TRBJ1-5, with D unresolved. With 3 bases removed from V and 7 bases from J, the gap between germline ends came to 13 bases. The germline CDR1 and CDR2 sequences are GTSNPN and SVGIG (reference sequence). This CDR3 spans 13 amino acids. The CDR3: CAWSLRGGQPQHF. CDR3 coding DNA: TGTGCCTGGAGCCTTCGGGGAGGCCAGCCCCAGCATTTT.

This clonotype was counted a few times. V and J are TRBV11-2 and TRBJ2-3; D is unclear. This CDR3 spans 14 amino acids. From germline, CDR1 is SGHAT and CDR2 FQNNGV. Trimming left V 5 bases short and J 6 bases short, with 15 bases between. This CDR3 reads CASSLSRRSDTQYF. CDR3 sequence (DNA): TGTGCCAGCAGCCTAAGCCGCAGGTCGGATACGCAGTATTTT.

This rearrangement joins TRBV10-3 to TRBJ1-6; D gene ambiguous. The CDR3 runs 12 residues. The germline CDR1 and CDR2 sequences are ENHRY and SYGVKD. V gave up 3 bases and J gave up 5 bases, with 2 bases separating them. CDR3 sequence reads: CAISDNNSPLHF. The CDR3 DNA reads TGTGCCATCAGTGACAATAATTCACCCCTCCACTTT.

The sample holds many counts of this clonotype. This chain links TRBV18 with TRBJ1-5, with D possibly TRBD1 on 5 matching bases. Per germline, CDR1 KGHSH and CDR2 LQKENI. The CDR3 sequence is 14 residues long. V dropped 3 bases and J dropped 2 bases, with 8 bases sitting between them. The CDR3 region is CASSPGGGNQPQHF. The CDR3 region has the DNA TGTGCCAGCTCACCCGGGGGAGGCAATCAGCCCCAGCATTTT. Combining the CDR3 with reference TRBV18 and TRBJ1-5 gives the whole variable domain NAGVMQNPRHLVRRRGQEARLRCSPMKGHSHVYWYRQLPEEGLKFMVYLQKENIIDESGMPKERFSAEFPKEGPSILRIQQVVRGDSAAYFCASSPGGGNQPQHFGDGTRLSIL.

V usage is TRBV7-2 and J usage is TRBJ2-3; the match to TRBD2 covers 10 bases. Germline V gene data show CDR1 as SGHTA and CDR2 as FQGNSA. This CDR3 is built from 15 residues. Trimming cost V 8 bases and J 9 bases; bases outside gene matches: 14. CDR3 nucleotides: TGTGCCAGCGGTGGAGTAGCGGGAGGAGGGAGAACGCAGTATTTT. Translating it yields CASGGVAGGGRTQYF.

The V call is TRBV20-1, the J call TRBJ2-3; D is undetermined. The CDR3 extends over 16 amino acids. The V end was cut by 6 bases, the J end by 2 bases, with 21 bases between. The germline CDR1 and CDR2 sequences are DFQATT and SNEGSKA (reference sequence). The CDR3 protein is CSAPRGVQLVTDTQYF. The CDR3 DNA reads TGCAGTGCCCCCCGCGGAGTACAATTAGTCACAGATACGCAGTATTTT.

This clonotype was recorded many times. The chain links TRBV27 to TRBJ2-7, with a tentative D call TRBD2 (6 bases). This CDR3 has 15 residues. The germline V gene encodes CDR1 MNHEY and CDR2 SMNVEV (reference sequence). Trimming removed 4 bases from V and 3 bases from J, with 16 bases in between. As DNA, the CDR3 is TGTGCCAGCAGTTCGCTGGAGGGCCCTTACTACGAGCAGTACTTC. This translates into CASSSLEGPYYEQYF.

This clonotype occurred a few times. This chain links TRBV11-2 with TRBJ2-7, with 7 positions matching TRBD1. Germline values: CDR1 SGHAT, CDR2 FQNNGV. Trimming took 5 bases from V and 4 from J; bases not matched to a gene: 5. CDR3 length equals 13 residues. The CDR3 nucleotides read TGTGCCAGCAGCCCACAGGGGTCTTACGAGCAGTACTTC. Translation gives CASSPQGSYEQYF.

Of note for this clonotype: One base away lies a much larger clone, so this may be a sequencing read error. This chain uses TRBV5-8 with TRBJ1-1; perhaps TRBD1 as D (6 bases). This CDR3 region has 13 residues. CDR1 SGHTS and CDR2 YDEGEE come from the germline V gene. CDR3 DNA sequence: TGTGTCAGCAGCTTACAGGGGAACACTGAAGCTTTCTTT. This translates into CVSSLQGNTEAFF.

There are many counts of this clonotype. The rearrangement joins TRBV19 to TRBJ1-5; the D gene is possibly TRBD1 (6 bases). The V end lost 6 bases, the J end lost 9 bases, and 12 bases lay between the germline ends. CDR1 and CDR2 from the germline V gene are LNHDA and SQIVND (reference sequence). The CDR3 covers 12 residues. CDR3 amino acids: CASSPGGGPQHF. CDR3 DNA: TGTGCCAGTAGCCCGGGAGGGGGGCCCCAGCATTTT.

This clonotype has just a few counts. This chain links TRBV12-3 or TRBV12-4 with TRBJ2-1, with TRBD2 matching over 10 bases. The CDR3 contains 14 residues. Trimming at V came to 6 bases and at J to 9 bases, leaving 8 bases not matched to a gene. CDR3 DNA sequence: TGTGCCAGCAGACCGAGCGGGAGGGCCGGTGAGCAGTTCTTC. Amino acids: CASRPSGRAGEQFF.

CDR3 protein: CASSSGTGGTEAFF. CDR3 coding DNA: TGTGCCAGCAGCTCCGGGACAGGGGGCACTGAAGCTTTCTTT. The chain carries TRBV27 and TRBJ1-1, with TRBD1 matching 11 bases. The CDR3 extends over 14 amino acids. Germline V lookup: CDR1 MNHEY, CDR2 SMNVEV (reference sequence). After removal of 6 bases from V and 4 bases from J, the junction contained 4 bases not matched to a gene.

This clonotype appeared many times. The rearrangement links TRBV11-2 to TRBJ1-4; D ambiguous. V was clipped by 0 bases and J by 7 bases, with 6 bases between them. This CDR3 has 13 residues. Germline-derived CDR1 and CDR2 are SGHAT and FQNNGV. The CDR3 region is CASSLDLGEKLFF. CDR3 sequence (DNA): TGTGCCAGCAGCTTAGATCTGGGTGAAAAACTGTTTTTT.